This T cell receptor beta chain appears in the sequencing data of a study of T cell clonality in common variable immunodeficiency. This clone was detected many times. Its antigen is currently unknown. The CDR3 end falls 3 residues outside the read, so it is completed with the germline J gene. TCRdb's table, derived via immunoSEQ multiplex PCR, lists solely in-frame clones and lacks some. The sample has around 42,000 clones, none seen only once; the top ten hold 2.8%. Study results and limitations: Compared with controls, CVID subjects had fewer shared TCRbeta clones.

Caucasian heritage predominated among both patients and controls. The CDR3 sequence is 16 residues long. Per germline, CDR1 SGHRS and CDR2 YFSETQ. V lost 4 bases to trimming and J lost 0 bases; unmatched junction nucleotides: 7. The sequence came from a person between 18 and 69 years old in good health. The sample taken for sequencing was peripheral blood mononuclear cells. J is TRBJ2-7 and V is TRBV5-1; TRBD2 agrees at 10 bases. CDR3: CASSKLSGGVSYEQYF. The CDR3 bases that were read are TGCGCCAGCAGCAAGTTGAGCGGGGGGGTCTCCTACGAG.